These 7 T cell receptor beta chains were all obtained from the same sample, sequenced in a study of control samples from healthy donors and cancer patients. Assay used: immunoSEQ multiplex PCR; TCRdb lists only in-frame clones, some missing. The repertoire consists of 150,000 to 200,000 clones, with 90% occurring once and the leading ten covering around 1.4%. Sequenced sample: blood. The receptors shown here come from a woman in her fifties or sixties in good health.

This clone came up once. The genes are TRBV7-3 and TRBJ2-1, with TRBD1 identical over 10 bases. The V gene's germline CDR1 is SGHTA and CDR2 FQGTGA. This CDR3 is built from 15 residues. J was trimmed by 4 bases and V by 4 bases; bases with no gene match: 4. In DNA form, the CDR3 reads TGTGCCAGCAGCTCCCCGGGACAGGGGTACAATGAGCAGTTCTTC. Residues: CASSSPGQGYNEQFF.

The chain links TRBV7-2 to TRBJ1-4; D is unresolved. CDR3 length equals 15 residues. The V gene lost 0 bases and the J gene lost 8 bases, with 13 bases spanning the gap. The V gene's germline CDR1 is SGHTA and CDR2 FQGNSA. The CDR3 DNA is TGTGCCAGCAGCTTAGCGCGATCTGGAGGGGAAAAACTGTTTTTT. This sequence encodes CASSLARSGGEKLFF.

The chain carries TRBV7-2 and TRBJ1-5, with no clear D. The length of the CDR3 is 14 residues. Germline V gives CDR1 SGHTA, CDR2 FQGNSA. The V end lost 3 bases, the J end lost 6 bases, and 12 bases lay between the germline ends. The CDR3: CASSFASGVQPQHF. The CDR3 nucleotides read TGTGCCAGCAGCTTCGCCAGTGGAGTTCAGCCCCAGCATTTT.

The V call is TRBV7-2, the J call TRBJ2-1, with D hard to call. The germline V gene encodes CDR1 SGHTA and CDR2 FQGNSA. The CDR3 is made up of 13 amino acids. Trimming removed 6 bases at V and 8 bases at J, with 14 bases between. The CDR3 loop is CASSFWAADEQFF. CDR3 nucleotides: TGTGCCAGCAGTTTCTGGGCAGCCGATGAGCAGTTCTTC.

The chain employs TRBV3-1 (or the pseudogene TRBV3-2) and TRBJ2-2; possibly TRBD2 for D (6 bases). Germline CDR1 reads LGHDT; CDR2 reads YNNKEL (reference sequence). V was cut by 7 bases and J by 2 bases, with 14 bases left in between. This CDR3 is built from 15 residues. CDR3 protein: CASIPRRGNTGELFF. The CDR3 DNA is TGTGCCAGCATCCCTAGGAGGGGAAACACCGGGGAGCTGTTTTTT.

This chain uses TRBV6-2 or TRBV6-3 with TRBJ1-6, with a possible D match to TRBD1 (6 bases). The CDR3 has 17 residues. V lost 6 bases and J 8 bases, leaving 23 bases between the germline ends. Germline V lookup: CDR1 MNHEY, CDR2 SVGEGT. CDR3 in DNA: TGTGCCAGCAGCCAATTCTTGGGGGCCCAAAAGGATTCACCCCTCCACTTT. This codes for CASSQFLGAQKDSPLHF.

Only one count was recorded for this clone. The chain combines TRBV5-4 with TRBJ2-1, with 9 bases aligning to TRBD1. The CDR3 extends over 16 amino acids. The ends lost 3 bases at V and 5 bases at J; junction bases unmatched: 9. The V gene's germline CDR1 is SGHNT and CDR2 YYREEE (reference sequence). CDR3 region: CASSSTSWDRDNEQFF. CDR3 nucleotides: TGTGCCAGCAGCTCAACTTCGTGGGACAGGGACAATGAGCAGTTCTTC.